These T cell receptor beta chains were read from a single sample in a study of T cell repertoires and HLA-DP antigens. Antigens for these TCRs are unknown. TCRdb's copy holds only in-frame clones and misses some; the assay was immunoSEQ multiplex PCR. The table has fewer than 75,000 clones, 80% seen once. Material: CD4+ T cells from PBMCs. The receptors were sampled from a man aged 60 to 69 in good health and CMV-seronegative. CDR3s include the opening cysteine and the closing phenylalanine or tryptophan.

>TRBV5-4|TRBJ2-3|16
CASSPKDRDPTDTQYF
>TRBV12-5|TRBJ2-5|14
CASAEGRPVETQYF
>TRBV7-2|TRBJ2-3|14
CASSSLTSTDTQYF
>TRBV11-2|TRBJ1-2|12
CASSPGGYGYTF
>TRBV5-1|TRBJ2-5|13
CASSLGLWETQYF
>TRBV5-4|TRBJ2-1|14
CASSLKLASNEQFF
>TRBV19|TRBJ1-2|14
CASTGQRANYGYTF
>TRBV15|TRBJ2-1|14
CATSRDLRGGSEFF
>TRBV21-1|TRBJ2-7|16
CASSKVVRGADYEQYF
>TRBV9|TRBJ2-2|18
CASSVGLAGDRGTGELFF
>TRBV7-2|TRBJ2-7|15
CASSLWGQRDYEQYF
>TRBV18|TRBJ2-1|14
CASSPTSGDNEQFF
>TRBV5-5|TRBJ1-6|13
CASKQGINSPLHF
>TRBV7-9|TRBJ2-1|12
CASSFSGNEQFF
>TRBV27|TRBJ1-6|16
CASSSRQGTYNSPLHF
>TRBV15|TRBJ1-1|14
CATSRSRQGPEAFF
>TRBV7-2|TRBJ1-2|13
CASSLQGAVGYTF
>TRBV2|TRBJ2-5|13
CATHRGRRETQYF
>TRBV30|TRBJ1-2|14
CAWSLTGINYGYTF
>TRBV5-8|TRBJ2-2|15
CASSLGQISTGELFF
>TRBV28|TRBJ1-1|13
CAVALEVPLGAFF
>TRBV30|TRBJ2-1|14
CAWSTGVPSNEQFF
>TRBV7-9|TRBJ1-5|12
CASSFPNQPQHF
>TRBV10-1|TRBJ2-2|14
CASRSLTNTGELFF
>TRBV9|TRBJ2-2|15
CASSPRTQGSGELFF
>TRBV11-2|TRBJ1-1|15
CASSPRTGISTEAFF
>TRBV30|TRBJ2-3|12
CAWNILRDTQYF
>TRBV7-2|TRBJ1-5|14
CASSSGYSNQPQHF
>TRBV27|TRBJ1-5|15
CASSPRGLSNQPQHF
>TRBV7-9|TRBJ1-6|16
CASIPEGARNNSPLHF
>TRBV9|TRBJ1-3|14
CASSPQGAGNTIYF
>TRBV9|TRBJ2-3|16
CASSISGDRITDTQYF
>TRBV5-1|TRBJ2-7|14
CASSMPGPQGEQYF
>TRBV10-2|TRBJ1-5|13
CASTPGGHQPQHF
>TRBV5-1|TRBJ2-2|17
CASSLRLAGPNTGELFF
>TRBV11-1|TRBJ1-1|15
CASSLAAGWDTEAFF
>TRBV7-2|TRBJ2-3|12
CASSRDQDTQYF
>TRBV5-6|TRBJ2-1|14
CASSKLAARNEQFF
>TRBV28|TRBJ1-1|14
CASSRGDGSTEAFF
>TRBV5-1|TRBJ1-1|16
CASSRYRVLGNTEAFF
>TRBV6-1|TRBJ1-2|15
CASSLLQGGGYGYTF
>TRBV4-1|TRBJ2-1|17
CASSPSANGGAYNEQFF
>TRBV6-5|TRBJ1-4|16
CASSYSTGTGKEKLFF